Each of the 15 T cell receptor beta chains below was sequenced from the same sample in a study of CD8 T cells in ankylosing spondylitis (dated by TCRdb to 2015 to 2018). No antigens are known for them. Results and caveats for the whole study, not just this receptor: Blood from ankylosing spondylitis patients appeared to be characterized by a TCR beta motif made up of 8 or 9 highly homologous amino acid variants.

Library preparation employed 5' RACE. Instrument used: Illumina HiSeq 2500. TCRdb trimmed the raw reads at Q25, called clones with MiXCR and kept productive beta chains. Rows are combined by CDR3 protein, so each entry shows the most common genes and DNA. This sample gives fewer than 550,000 distinct CDR3 sequences in total; over 4% of them show up just once. The ten largest clonotypes hold 3.5% of the sample. The sequencing input was blood, either unsorted or a sorted T cell fraction (not recorded which). These receptors came from a male donor with ankylosing spondylitis.

This clonotype was counted many times. The V and J genes are TRBV7-9 and TRBJ2-1; the D gene could be TRBD1 or TRBD2 (5 bases each). The length of the CDR3 is 17 residues. The V gene lost 5 bases and the J gene lost 8 bases, with 25 bases spanning the gap. Germline loops: CDR1 SEHNR, CDR2 FQNEAQ (reference sequence). CDR3 sequence: CASSQSPGTPIGDEQFF. CDR3 bases: TGTGCCAGCAGCCAGTCACCCGGGACCCCAATCGGCGATGAGCAGTTCTTC.

This clonotype has more than one count but fewer than ten. The V and J genes are TRBV11-2 and TRBJ1-1; D might be TRBD1 (6 bases). The CDR3 sequence is 15 residues long. Germline V gene sequence: CDR1 SGHAT, CDR2 FQNNGV. Trimming stripped 5 bases from V and 0 bases from J, with 13 bases between. The CDR3: CASSRGGSMNTEAFF. The CDR3 DNA sequence: TGTGCCAGCAGCCGGGGGGGCAGCATGAACACTGAAGCTTTCTTT.

This clonotype was seen repeatedly, ten times or more. This sequence joins TRBV10-3 and TRBJ2-5; D is possibly TRBD2 (5 bases). Deletions cut 3 bases from V and 5 bases from J, with 10 bases between. This CDR3 has 13 amino acids. The V gene's germline CDR1 is ENHRY and CDR2 SYGVKD. Written as DNA, the CDR3 is TGTGCCATCAGTGATCGGGGATTTGAGACCCAGTACTTC. Its translation: CAISDRGFETQYF.

The V gene is TRBV4-2, the J gene TRBJ2-1, with TRBD2 matching over 14 bases. Germline values: CDR1 LGHNA, CDR2 YNFKEQ. This CDR3 is 21 amino acids long. V gave up 5 bases and J gave up 4 bases; unmatched junction bases: 19. CDR3 DNA sequence: TGTGCCAGCAGCTTCGTGGATTTCTGGGGACTAGCGGGGGAGATGTACAATGAGCAGTTCTTC. Protein product: CASSFVDFWGLAGEMYNEQFF.

This clonotype occurred many times. The rearrangement links TRBV12-3 or TRBV12-4 to TRBJ2-2; D ambiguous. The CDR3 is 16 amino acids. V lost 6 bases to trimming and J lost 0 bases, with 14 bases between them. In DNA, the CDR3 is TGTGCCAGCAGCCCCTGGGCACAAACGAACACCGGGGAGCTGTTTTTT. This codes for CASSPWAQTNTGELFF.

This clonotype was counted a few times. This chain uses TRBV5-1 with TRBJ2-6; D might be TRBD2 (6 bases). CDR1 and CDR2 from the germline V gene are SGHRS and YFSETQ. The CDR3 covers 15 residues. Trimming pared 2 bases from V and 2 bases from J, leaving 8 bases between. CDR3 sequence: CASSFTSPGANVLTF. The CDR3 coding sequence is TGCGCCAGCAGCTTTACTAGCCCTGGGGCCAACGTCCTGACTTTC. Full variable domain (outside the CDR3, taken from reference TRBV5-1 and TRBJ2-6): KAGVTQTPRYLIKTRGQQVTLSCSPISGHRSVSWYQQTPGQGLQFLFEYFSETQRNKGNFPGRFSGRQFSNSRSEMNVSTLELGDSALYLCASSFTSPGANVLTFGAGSRLTVL.

This clonotype has a count of ten or more. The chain couples TRBV20-1 to TRBJ2-1; D is tentatively TRBD1 or TRBD2 (5 bases each). CDR1 and CDR2 (germline): DFQATT, SNEGSKA (reference sequence). V was cut by 3 bases and J by 2 bases, with 11 bases left in between. This CDR3 is 14 amino acids long. The DNA for the CDR3 is TGCAGTGCTAGGTTCGGGACGCCCTACAATGAGCAGTTCTTC. It is translated as CSARFGTPYNEQFF.

This clonotype has a count of ten or more. In DNA form, the CDR3 reads TGTGCCAGCAGTTACTCGGGGGCCCCTTCGTCGCCCCAGCATTTT. Protein sequence: CASSYSGAPSSPQHF. This chain joins TRBV6-5 and TRBJ1-5; a possible D gene is TRBD1 (6 bases). V was cut by 0 bases and J by 9 bases, with 15 bases left in between. The CDR3 runs to 15 residues. Per germline, CDR1 MNHEY and CDR2 SVGAGI.

The chain uses TRBV30 and TRBJ1-1, with 8 bases matching TRBD1. CDR1 and CDR2 from the germline V gene are GTSNPN and SVGIG (reference sequence). The J segment lost 5 bases and the V segment lost 3 bases, leaving 14 bases of the junction unmatched. This CDR3 region has 16 residues. CDR3 in amino acids: CAWRDPSQGAVTEAFF. CDR3 DNA sequence: TGTGCCTGGAGAGATCCTTCCCAGGGGGCGGTAACTGAAGCTTTCTTT.

A few counts support this clonotype. V is TRBV18 and J is TRBJ2-7; D unresolved. CDR1 KGHSH and CDR2 LQKENI come from the germline V gene. The CDR3 runs 14 residues. The V end lost 2 bases, the J end lost 2 bases, and 10 bases lay between the germline ends. In DNA, the CDR3 is TGTGCCAGCTCACCAAATCAGCGCGCCTACGAGCAGTACTTC. The encoded protein is CASSPNQRAYEQYF.

This clonotype was found a few times. The chain combines TRBV7-2 with TRBJ1-2; 8 bases agree with TRBD1. The CDR3 runs to 13 residues. Unmatched junction bases numbered 5, after V lost 5 bases and J lost 6 bases. The germline V gene has CDR1 SGHTA and CDR2 FQGNSA. The CDR3 sequence is CASSPTGVHGYTF. CDR3 bases: TGTGCCAGCAGCCCGACAGGGGTTCATGGCTACACCTTC.

This clonotype came up many times. The chain has TRBV6-5 and TRBJ2-1, with D unresolved. The CDR3 runs to 15 residues. V was shortened by 2 bases and J by 0 bases, with 8 bases between the two germline ends. Germline V gene sequence: CDR1 MNHEY, CDR2 SVGAGI. CDR3 amino acids: CASSYAYSSYNEQFF. The CDR3, as DNA: TGTGCCAGCAGTTACGCCTACAGCTCCTACAATGAGCAGTTCTTC.

This clonotype has at least ten counts. The V gene is TRBV20-1, the J gene TRBJ1-3; perhaps TRBD1 as D (6 bases). The germline V gene has CDR1 DFQATT and CDR2 SNEGSKA (reference sequence). Trimming pared 6 bases from V and 0 bases from J, leaving 15 bases between. This CDR3 is built from 15 residues. This chain's CDR3 is CSASRGAYSGNTIYF. For the CDR3, the DNA is TGCAGTGCCTCTAGGGGGGCGTACTCTGGAAACACCATATATTTT.

To note about this clonotype: A much bigger clone sits one base away, suggesting this may be a read error. The genes are TRBV5-6 and TRBJ1-1, with 8 positions matching TRBD1. V trimming: 1 base; J trimming: 7 bases; junction bases outside the gene matches: 6. This CDR3 has 14 residues. Looked up from germline, CDR1 is SGHDT and CDR2 is YYEEEE. The CDR3 loop reads CASSLTPTGGEAFF. DNA of the CDR3: TGTGCCAGCAGCTTGACCCCAACAGGGGGTGAAGCTTTCTTT.

The CDR3 loop reads CASTESSYNEQFF. CDR3 sequence (DNA): TGTGCCAGCACCGAGAGCTCCTACAATGAGCAGTTCTTC. J is TRBJ2-1 and V is TRBV6-2 or TRBV6-3, with D hard to call. Germline V gives CDR1 MNHEY, CDR2 SVGEGT. This CDR3 region has 13 residues. The V gene lost 7 bases and the J gene lost 0 bases, with 7 bases spanning the gap.